Here is one T cell receptor (beta chain) with its context. The antigen remains unidentified. The sample originates from a study of cytomegalovirus exposure and HLA in healthy donors. Primers for the PCR totalled 60 Vbeta and 13 Jbeta. The protocol was immunoSEQ multiplex PCR, while the TCRdb copy is restricted to in-frame clones and leaves out a portion. The table records approximately 90,000 clones, more than 70% of them present only once. Whole-study findings and limits: The productive fraction for most TCR beta V segments was about 90% or about 30% in an earlier analysis.

The sequence came from a man aged 30-40 years in good health and CMV-seronegative. The sequenced sample was PBMCs.

CDR3 amino acids: CASSLGLSQYSNQPQHF. Written as DNA, the CDR3 is TGTGCCAGCAGCTTAGGTCTTAGCCAATATAGCAATCAGCCCCAGCATTTT. The chain employs TRBV7-8 and TRBJ1-5; D gene uncertain. Per germline, CDR1 SGHVS and CDR2 FQNEAQ. Trimming stripped 1 base from V and 0 bases from J, with 13 bases between. This CDR3 has 17 residues.